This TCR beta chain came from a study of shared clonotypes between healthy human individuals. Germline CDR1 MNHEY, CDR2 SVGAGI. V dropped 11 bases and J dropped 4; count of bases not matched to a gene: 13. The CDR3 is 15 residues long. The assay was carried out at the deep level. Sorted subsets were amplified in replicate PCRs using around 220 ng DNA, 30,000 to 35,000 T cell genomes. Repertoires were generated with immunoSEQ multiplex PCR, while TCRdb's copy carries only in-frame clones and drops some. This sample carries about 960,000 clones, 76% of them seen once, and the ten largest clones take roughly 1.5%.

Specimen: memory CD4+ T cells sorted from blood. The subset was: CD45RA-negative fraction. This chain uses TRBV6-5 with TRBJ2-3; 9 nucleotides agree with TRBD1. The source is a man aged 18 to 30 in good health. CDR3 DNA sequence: TGTGCCGCGAGTCCCGGGACAGGGAGTCCAGATACGCAGTATTTT. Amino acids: CAASPGTGSPDTQYF.